This TCR beta chain was recorded in a study of monozygotic twins with inflammatory bowel disease. Germline assignment: CDR1 ENHRY and CDR2 SYGVKD. CDR3 length equals 12 residues. A template switching step added UMIs, each with a 6-nucleotide sample barcode. One entry per CDR3 protein, without DNA, is what TCRdb gives after re-calling the 5' RACE reads. The sample table includes about 170,000 distinct CDR3 sequences. About this clonotype: Its antigen remains unknown.

Study conclusions and caveats: It was in IBD patients that TCRbeta diversity (inverse Simpson) was lower than in healthy co-twins. Immunosuppressive treatments were not uniform, and this may have added variability to patient repertoires.

This sequence joins TRBV10-3 and TRBJ1-1; TCRdb picks TRBD1, but there is no DNA to check that call. Source material: blood. This receptor was obtained from a human donor with ulcerative colitis or Crohn's disease, or a healthy co-twin of an affected twin (not recorded which). CDR3: CATGSPHTEAFF.